Described below is a single T cell receptor beta chain sequence and its context. The antigen is unknown. These data come from a study of T cell responses to AZD1222 COVID-19 vaccine. Study-wide results and limits: Every sample of the repertoires postdated the peak T cell response.

Profiled with immunoSEQ multiplex PCR; TCRdb holds only in-frame clones, not every one. The sample includes 85,000 to 90,000 clones, approximately 91% of them seen just once. The starting material was peripheral blood, obtained on day 0 of AZD1222 vaccination. This TCR was recovered from an adult in good health.

The CDR3 here is CSAQGQTNTEAFF. The CDR3 nucleotides are TGCAGCGCCCAGGGACAGACGAACACTGAAGCTTTCTTT. The V and J genes are TRBV29-1 and TRBJ1-1, with TRBD1 matching 7 bases. Germline-derived CDR1 and CDR2 are SQVTM and ANQGSEA. Trimming removed 7 bases from V and 1 base from J; junction bases left unmatched: 6. The CDR3 is 13 amino acids.